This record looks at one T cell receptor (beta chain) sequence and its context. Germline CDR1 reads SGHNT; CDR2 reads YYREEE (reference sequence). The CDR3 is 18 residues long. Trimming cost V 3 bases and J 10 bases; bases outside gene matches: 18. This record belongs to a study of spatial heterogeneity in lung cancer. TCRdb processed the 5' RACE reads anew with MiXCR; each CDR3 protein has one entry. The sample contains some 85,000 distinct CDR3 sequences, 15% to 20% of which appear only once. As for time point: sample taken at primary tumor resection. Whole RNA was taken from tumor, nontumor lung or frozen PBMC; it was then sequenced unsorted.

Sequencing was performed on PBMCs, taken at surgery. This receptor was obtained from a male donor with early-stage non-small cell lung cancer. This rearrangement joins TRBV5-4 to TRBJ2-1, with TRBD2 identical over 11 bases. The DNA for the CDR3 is TGTGCCAGCAGCTCCCCGTTAGGGGTAGCGGGAGGGTCGGGGGAGCAGTTCTTC. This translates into CASSSPLGVAGGSGEQFF.